Listed below are T cell receptor beta chains from one sample, sequenced in a study of shared clonotypes between healthy human individuals. Profiled with immunoSEQ multiplex PCR; TCRdb holds only in-frame clones, not every one. In the table there are 850,000 to 1,200,000 clones, about 76% of which are singletons. Material for sequencing was memory CD4+ T cells sorted from blood. The receptors originated from a man between 18 and 29 years old in good health. The CDR3 runs from the conserved cysteine through the conserved F or W. The D gene is left open where the match is weak. Clone size is not always given. Where it is, it says once, few, many or a class for expanded clones.

J gene | CDR3 length | D gene | clone size | V gene | CDR3 DNA | CDR3 protein
TRBJ2-1 | 16 | TRBD2 | - | TRBV9 | TGTGCCAGCAGCGTCCCGACTAGCGGGGGGGCCAATGAGCAGTTCTTC | CASSVPTSGGANEQFF
TRBJ2-2 | 15 | TRBD1 | - | TRBV5-1 | TGCGCCAGCAGCTTGGCCAGGGGGTTAGCCGGGGAGCTGTTTTTT | CASSLARGLAGELFF
TRBJ2-5 | 14 | - | - | TRBV9 | TGTGCCAGCTCACAAGGGGCTAGCAGAGAGACCCAGTACTTC | CASSQGASRETQYF
TRBJ1-1 | 14 | TRBD1 | - | TRBV14 | TGTGCCAGCAGCCAAGAAACAGGGGCAGCTGAAGCTTTCTTT | CASSQETGAAEAFF
TRBJ2-1 | 15 | - | - | TRBV9 | TGTGCCAGCAGTTCAGAGGGGGGCCCCTACAATGAGCAGTTCTTC | CASSSEGGPYNEQFF
TRBJ2-3 | 15 | - | - | TRBV7-7 | TGTGCTAGCAGCCCGGGACCCGGGAGCACAGATACGCAGTATTTT | CASSPGPGSTDTQYF
TRBJ1-2 | 13 | - | many | TRBV6-5 | TGTGCCAGCAGTTATCGACATAACTATGGCTACACCTTC | CASSYRHNYGYTF
TRBJ1-5 | 14 | - | few | TRBV18 | TGTGCCAGCTCACCAATCGGGGTGGGCCAGCCCCAGCATTTT | CASSPIGVGQPQHF
TRBJ1-6 | 15 | TRBD1 | - | TRBV28 | TGTGCCAGCAGTTTGGAGTGGGACAGGGGGTACACCCTCCACTTT | CASSLEWDRGYTLHF
TRBJ2-3 | 16 | TRBD1 | - | TRBV18 | TGTGCCAGCTCACCAACCGGGACAGGGAGGACAGATACGCAGTATTTT | CASSPTGTGRTDTQYF
TRBJ2-7 | 16 | - | - | TRBV10-3 | TGTGCCATCAGTGAGTCTTCGGCTAGCTCAGCCTACGAGCAGTACTTC | CAISESSASSAYEQYF
TRBJ1-1 | 12 | TRBD1 | - | TRBV19 | TGTGCCAGTAGTCCAGACAGGGTGGAAGCTTTCTTT | CASSPDRVEAFF
TRBJ1-4 | 14 | TRBD1 | once | TRBV6-6 | TGTGCCAGCAGCCTGACAGGGGGCGAGGAAAAACTGTTTTTT | CASSLTGGEEKLFF
TRBJ2-5 | 15 | TRBD1 | - | TRBV25-1 | TGTGCCAGCATCCCCGCCGGGACAGGGGACGAGACCCAGTACTTC | CASIPAGTGDETQYF
TRBJ1-6 | 14 | - | - | TRBV9 | TGTGCCAGCAGCGTTGGACCCTATAATTCACCCCTCCACTTT | CASSVGPYNSPLHF
TRBJ1-1 | 12 | - | many | TRBV10-1 | TGCGCCAGCAGCCCCGGTAGCACTGAAGCTTTCTTT | CASSPGSTEAFF
TRBJ2-1 | 16 | - | - | TRBV9 | TGTGCCAGCAGCAGTCTTCTAGCCAGCTCCTACAATGAGCAGTTCTTC | CASSSLLASSYNEQFF
TRBJ1-4 | 16 | - | - | TRBV15 | TGTGCCACCAGCAGAGACGTATCCAGGGGTGATGAAAAACTGTTTTTT | CATSRDVSRGDEKLFF